This TCR beta chain was identified in a study of identical twins listed by TCRdb under 2016. For the wider study: To test whether fetal clonotypes persist, this study deep-sequenced TCR alpha and beta repertoires from monozygotic twins, from unrelated adults of various ages, and from cord blood. To rule out contamination, the twin experiments were replicated at different times with different library preparation protocols. Overall study results and their limits: Compared with coincidental sharing between unrelated individuals, out-of-frame TCR alpha sequences shared between twins showed an excess of sequences with low generation probability. Because the same donors could not be followed over many years, conclusions were based on cross-sectional statistical analysis. Zero-insertion analyses could be partly confounded by invariant T cells such as MAIT and iNKT, although diverse VJ usage argued against such confounding for most clonotypes. Fewer insertions were carried by abundant cord blood beta clonotypes; a weaker similar trend was observed in young adult naive repertoires, while no such trend was observed in memory repertoires. The excess sharing between twins in beta out-of-frame sequences was weaker because fewer shared sequences reduced the signal-to-noise ratio. Out-of-frame TCR alpha sharing in monozygotic twins was systematically underestimated by recombination models, whereas sharing between unrelated individuals was in agreement with the recombination models.

All donors were healthy Caucasians. Miltenyi CD45RO+ enrichment and human naive T-cell isolation kits were used to isolate memory (CD45RO+) and naive T cells from PBMC. The CDR3 starts with the cysteine, ends with the phenylalanine, and has 14 residues. Of all the DNA, just the CDR3 is kept, 42 bases in frame from base 1. V and J are trimmed by 4 bases and 1 base, and the gene matches miss 4 bases of the junction. About this clonotype: Its antigen remains unidentified. Per-base quality was not reported, and no clone a single base away is much larger than it.

The library was prepared using 5' RACE. Sequencer: Illumina HiSeq 2000. A universal primer binding site was added through template switching, and the final cDNA carried a unique molecular identifier so that TCR cDNA molecules could be counted accurately. Specific primers in the conserved constant-segment region were used to synthesize first-strand cDNA for the TCR alpha and beta chains. To control for contamination, every cDNA library carried two barcodes: a SMART-Mk sample barcode plus Illumina barcodes. TruSeq adapter sequences along with Illumina sample barcodes were introduced in two successive PCR steps. TCR alpha and beta cDNA libraries were sequenced on the Illumina HiSeq platform with custom primers. The study's own analysis went as follows. Raw reads were processed with MiGEC to extract unique molecular identifiers, and MiXCR was used to determine CDR3 positions. For each individual, recombination models were inferred using an EM algorithm with the repgenHMM and IGoR tools. Shared clonotypes were analyzed with the tcR package in R, and sharing was normalized by the product of cloneset sizes. To study raw recombination free of thymic and clonal selection effects, out-of-frame nonproductive sequences were analyzed. TCRdb handled the public reads itself, with Q25 trimming in fastp and clone calling in MiXCR, and kept productive beta chains. Each entry is one CDR3 protein sequence, shown with its most common DNA and genes. TCRdb, not the original authors, processed these V and J calls. Here the sample has more than 200,000 distinct CDR3 sequences; about 14% occur a single time. About 9% of the sample is in the top ten clones.

This sequence uses TRBV12-3 or TRBV12-4 and TRBJ2-7; TRBD1 matches 7 bases in the middle. The specimen sequenced was memory (CD45RO+) T cells sorted from blood. What this sample's cell subset or site label stands for: CD45RO+ enriched T cells. The TCR comes from a young woman in good health. The bases read TGTGCCAGCAGTTCCAACAGGGGATCCTACGAGCAGTACTTC. This yields the protein CASSSNRGSYEQYF.